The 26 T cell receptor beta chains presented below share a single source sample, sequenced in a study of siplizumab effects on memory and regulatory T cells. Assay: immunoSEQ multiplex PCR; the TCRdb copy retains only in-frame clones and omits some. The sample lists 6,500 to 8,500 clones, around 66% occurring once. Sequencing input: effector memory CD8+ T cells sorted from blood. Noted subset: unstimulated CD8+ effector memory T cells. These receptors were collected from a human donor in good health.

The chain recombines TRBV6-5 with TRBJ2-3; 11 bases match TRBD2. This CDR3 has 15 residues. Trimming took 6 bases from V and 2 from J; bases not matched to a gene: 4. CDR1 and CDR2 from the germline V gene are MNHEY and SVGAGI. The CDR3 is CASSQLAGVTDTQYF. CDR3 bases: TGTGCCAGCAGCCAACTAGCGGGGGTCACAGATACGCAGTATTTT.

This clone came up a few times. In nucleotides, the CDR3 is TGTGCCAGCAGCGAAGGGACAGGGGGCACGTTCCAAGAGACCCAGTACTTC. Its translation is CASSEGTGGTFQETQYF. The V call is TRBV9, the J call TRBJ2-5; 12 positions match TRBD1. This CDR3 is 17 amino acids long. The junction had 7 bases not matched to a gene; V was cut back by 3 bases and J by 1 base. CDR1 is SGDLS, CDR2 YYNGEE, per germline.

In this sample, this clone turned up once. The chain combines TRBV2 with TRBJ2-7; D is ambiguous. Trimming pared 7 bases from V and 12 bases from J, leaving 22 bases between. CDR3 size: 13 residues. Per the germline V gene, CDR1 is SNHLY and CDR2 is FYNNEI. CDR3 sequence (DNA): TGTGCCAGCAAGAGGAGTCAGAATTATAGGCCGTACTTC. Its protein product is CASKRSQNYRPYF.

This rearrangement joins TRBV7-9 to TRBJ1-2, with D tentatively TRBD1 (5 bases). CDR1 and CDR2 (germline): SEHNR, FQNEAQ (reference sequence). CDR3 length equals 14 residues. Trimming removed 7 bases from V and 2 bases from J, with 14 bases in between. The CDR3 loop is CASTIQGGNYGYTF. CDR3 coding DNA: TGTGCCAGCACCATTCAGGGTGGGAACTATGGCTACACCTTC. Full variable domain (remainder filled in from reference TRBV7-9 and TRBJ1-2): DTGVSQNPRHKITKRGQNVTFRCDPISEHNRLYWYRQTLGQGPEFLTYFQNEAQLEKSRLLSDRFSAERPKGSFSTLEIQRTEQGDSAMYLCASTIQGGNYGYTFGSGTRLTVV.

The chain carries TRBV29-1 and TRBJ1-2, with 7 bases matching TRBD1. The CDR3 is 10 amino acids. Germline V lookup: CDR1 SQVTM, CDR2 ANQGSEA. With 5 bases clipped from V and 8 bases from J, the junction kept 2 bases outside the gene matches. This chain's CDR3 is CSVKGAGYTF. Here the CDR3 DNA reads TGCAGCGTTAAGGGGGCCGGCTACACCTTC.

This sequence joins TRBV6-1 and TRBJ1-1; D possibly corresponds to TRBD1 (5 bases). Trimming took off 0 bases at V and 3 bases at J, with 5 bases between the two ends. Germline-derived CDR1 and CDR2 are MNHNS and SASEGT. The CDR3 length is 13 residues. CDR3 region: CASSEAGHTEAFF. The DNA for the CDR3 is TGTGCCAGCAGTGAAGCGGGACACACTGAAGCTTTCTTT.

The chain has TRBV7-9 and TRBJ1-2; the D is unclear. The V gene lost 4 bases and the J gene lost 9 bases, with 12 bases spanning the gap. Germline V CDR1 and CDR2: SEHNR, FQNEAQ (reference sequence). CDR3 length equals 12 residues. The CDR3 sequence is CASSSQISSYTF. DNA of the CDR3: TGTGCCAGCAGCTCCCAGATAAGTAGCTACACCTTC.

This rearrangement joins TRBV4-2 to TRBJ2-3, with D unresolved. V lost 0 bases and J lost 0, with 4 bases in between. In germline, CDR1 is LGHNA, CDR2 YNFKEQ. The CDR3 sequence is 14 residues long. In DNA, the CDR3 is TGTGCCAGCAGCCAAGAGTACAGCACAGATACGCAGTATTTT. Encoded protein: CASSQEYSTDTQYF.

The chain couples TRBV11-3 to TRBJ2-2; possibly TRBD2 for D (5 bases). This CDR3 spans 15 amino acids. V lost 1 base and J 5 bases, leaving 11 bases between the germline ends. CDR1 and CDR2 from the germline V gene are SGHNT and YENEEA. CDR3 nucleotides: TGTGCCAGCAGCTTAGGCCTAGCCGGAACCGGGGAGCTGTTTTTT. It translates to CASSLGLAGTGELFF.

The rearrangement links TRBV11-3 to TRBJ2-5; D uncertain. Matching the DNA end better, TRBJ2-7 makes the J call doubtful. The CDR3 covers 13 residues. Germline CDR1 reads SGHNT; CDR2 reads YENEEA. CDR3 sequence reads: CASSLDVNYEQYF. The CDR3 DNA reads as TGTGCCAGCAGCTTAGACGTGAACTACGAGCAGTACTTC.

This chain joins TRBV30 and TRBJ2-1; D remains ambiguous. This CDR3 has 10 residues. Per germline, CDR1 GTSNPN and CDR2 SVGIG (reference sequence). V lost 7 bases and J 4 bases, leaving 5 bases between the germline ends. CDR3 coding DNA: TGTGCCTACCAGTACAATGAGCAGTTCTTC. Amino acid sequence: CAYQYNEQFF.

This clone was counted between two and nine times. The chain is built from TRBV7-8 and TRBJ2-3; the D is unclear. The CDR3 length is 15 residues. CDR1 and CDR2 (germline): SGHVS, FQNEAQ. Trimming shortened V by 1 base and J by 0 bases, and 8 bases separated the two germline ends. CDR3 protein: CASSLGVTSTDTQYF. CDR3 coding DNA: TGTGCCAGCAGCTTAGGGGTGACTAGCACAGATACGCAGTATTTT.

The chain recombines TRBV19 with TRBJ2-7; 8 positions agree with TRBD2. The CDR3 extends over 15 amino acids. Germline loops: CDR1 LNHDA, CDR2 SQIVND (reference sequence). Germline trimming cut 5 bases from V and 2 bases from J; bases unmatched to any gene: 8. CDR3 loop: CASSPGLVPTYEQYF. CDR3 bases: TGTGCCAGTAGTCCGGGACTAGTCCCCACCTACGAGCAGTACTTC.

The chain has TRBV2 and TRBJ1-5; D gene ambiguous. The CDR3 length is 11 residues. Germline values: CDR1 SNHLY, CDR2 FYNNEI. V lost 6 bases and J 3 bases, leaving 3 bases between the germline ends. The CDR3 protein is CASSDNQPQHF. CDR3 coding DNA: TGTGCCAGCAGCGACAATCAGCCCCAGCATTTT.

The DNA for the CDR3 is TGTGCCAGCAGTTTATCGCGAAATCCATCCTACGAGCAGTACTTC. Residues: CASSLSRNPSYEQYF. The chain carries TRBV28 and TRBJ2-7, with D unresolved. CDR3 length: 15 amino acids. The germline V gene encodes CDR1 MDHEN and CDR2 SYDVKM. Between the trimmed V and J ends, which lost 1 base and 1 base, there was a span of 11 bases. The variable domain in full, completed from reference TRBV28 and TRBJ2-7, reads DVKVTQSSRYLVKRTGEKVFLECVQDMDHENMFWYRQDPGLGLRLIYFSYDVKMKEKGDIPEGYSVSREKKERFSLILESASTNQTSMYLCASSLSRNPSYEQYFGPGTRLTVT.

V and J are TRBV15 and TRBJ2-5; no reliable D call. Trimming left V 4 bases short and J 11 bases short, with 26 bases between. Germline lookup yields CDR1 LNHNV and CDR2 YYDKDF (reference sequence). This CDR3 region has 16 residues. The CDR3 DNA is TGTGCCACCAGCAATCTCAGGCCTTCCGGTTCTCTGGAGCAGTACTTC. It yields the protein CATSNLRPSGSLEQYF.

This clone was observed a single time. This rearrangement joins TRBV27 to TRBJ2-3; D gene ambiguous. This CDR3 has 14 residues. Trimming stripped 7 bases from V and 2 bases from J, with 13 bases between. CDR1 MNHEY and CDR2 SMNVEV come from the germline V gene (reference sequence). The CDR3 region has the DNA TGTGCCAGCACTTTCGGGCGGCCCACAGATACGCAGTATTTT. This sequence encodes CASTFGRPTDTQYF.

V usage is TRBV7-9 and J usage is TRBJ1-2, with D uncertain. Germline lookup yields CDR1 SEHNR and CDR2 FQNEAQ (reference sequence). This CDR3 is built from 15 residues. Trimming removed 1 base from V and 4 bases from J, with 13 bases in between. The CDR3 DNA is TGTGCCAGCAGCTTAGGTGCTAAGTTCTCCTATGGCTACACCTTC. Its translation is CASSLGAKFSYGYTF.

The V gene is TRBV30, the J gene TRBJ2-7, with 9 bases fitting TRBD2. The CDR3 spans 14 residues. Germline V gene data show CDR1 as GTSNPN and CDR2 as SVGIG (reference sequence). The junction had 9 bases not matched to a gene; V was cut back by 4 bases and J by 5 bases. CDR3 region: CAWNGDSGSDEQYF. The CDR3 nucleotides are TGTGCCTGGAACGGTGATAGCGGGAGTGACGAGCAGTACTTC.

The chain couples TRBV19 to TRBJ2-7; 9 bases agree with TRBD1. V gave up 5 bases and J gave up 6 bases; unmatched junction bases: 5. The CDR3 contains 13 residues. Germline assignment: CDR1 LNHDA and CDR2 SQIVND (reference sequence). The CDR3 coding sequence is TGTGCCAGTAGTCCCGGGACAGGGTCCGAGCAGTACTTC. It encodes CASSPGTGSEQYF.

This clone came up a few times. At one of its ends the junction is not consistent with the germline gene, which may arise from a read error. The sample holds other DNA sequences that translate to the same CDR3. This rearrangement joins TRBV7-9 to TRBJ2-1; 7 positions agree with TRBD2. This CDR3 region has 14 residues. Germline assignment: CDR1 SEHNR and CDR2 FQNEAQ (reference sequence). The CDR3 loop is CASSPLGREGEQFF. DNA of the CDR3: TGTGCTAGCAGTCCGCTGGGGAGGGAGGGTGAGCAGTTCTTC.

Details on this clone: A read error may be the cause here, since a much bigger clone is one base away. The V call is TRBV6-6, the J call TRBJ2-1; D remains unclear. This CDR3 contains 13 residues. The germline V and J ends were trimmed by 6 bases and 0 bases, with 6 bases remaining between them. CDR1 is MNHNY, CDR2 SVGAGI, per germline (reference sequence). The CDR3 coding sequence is TGTGCCAGCAGCGCTAGCTCCTACAATGAGCAGTTCTTC. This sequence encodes CASSASSYNEQFF.

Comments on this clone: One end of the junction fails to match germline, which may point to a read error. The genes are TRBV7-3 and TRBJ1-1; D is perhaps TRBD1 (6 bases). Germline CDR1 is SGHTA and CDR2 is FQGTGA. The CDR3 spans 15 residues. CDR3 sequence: CASSSVGGAYAEAFF. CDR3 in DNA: TGTGCCAGCAGCTCCGTCGGGGGGGCCTACGCTGAAGCGTTCTTT.

In DNA, the CDR3 is TGTGCCAGCAGCTTATTTGGGGGGGACGGTGAAAAACTGTTTTTT. Translated, it gives CASSLFGGDGEKLFF. The chain employs TRBV7-8 and TRBJ1-4; D perhaps matches TRBD1 (5 bases). This CDR3 has 15 residues. The germline V and J ends were trimmed by 2 bases and 7 bases, with 14 bases remaining between them. The germline gives CDR1 SGHVS, CDR2 FQNEAQ.

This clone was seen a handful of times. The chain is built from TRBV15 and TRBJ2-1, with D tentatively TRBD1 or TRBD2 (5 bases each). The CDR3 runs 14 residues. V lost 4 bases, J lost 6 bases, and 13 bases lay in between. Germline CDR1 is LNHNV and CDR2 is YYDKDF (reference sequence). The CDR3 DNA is TGTGCCACCAGCACACCGGGACCCTCCAATGAGCAGTTCTTC. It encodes CATSTPGPSNEQFF.

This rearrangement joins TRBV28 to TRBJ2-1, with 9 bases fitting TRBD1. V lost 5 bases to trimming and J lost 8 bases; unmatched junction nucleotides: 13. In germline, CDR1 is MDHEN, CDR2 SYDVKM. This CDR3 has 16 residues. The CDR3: CASSVDRGRPRDEQFF. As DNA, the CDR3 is TGTGCCAGCAGTGTGGACAGGGGTCGGCCCCGCGATGAGCAGTTCTTC.